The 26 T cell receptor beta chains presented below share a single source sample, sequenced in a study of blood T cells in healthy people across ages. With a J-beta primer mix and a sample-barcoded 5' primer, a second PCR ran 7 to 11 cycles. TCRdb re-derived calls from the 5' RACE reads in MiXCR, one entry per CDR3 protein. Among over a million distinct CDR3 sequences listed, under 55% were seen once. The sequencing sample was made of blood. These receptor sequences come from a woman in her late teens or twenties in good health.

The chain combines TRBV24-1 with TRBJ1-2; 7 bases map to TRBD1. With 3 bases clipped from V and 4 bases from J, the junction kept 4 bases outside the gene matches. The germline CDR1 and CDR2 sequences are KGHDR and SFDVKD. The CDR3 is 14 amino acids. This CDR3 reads CATSDPTGFYGYTF. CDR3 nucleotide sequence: TGTGCCACCAGTGATCCGACAGGGTTCTATGGCTACACCTTC.

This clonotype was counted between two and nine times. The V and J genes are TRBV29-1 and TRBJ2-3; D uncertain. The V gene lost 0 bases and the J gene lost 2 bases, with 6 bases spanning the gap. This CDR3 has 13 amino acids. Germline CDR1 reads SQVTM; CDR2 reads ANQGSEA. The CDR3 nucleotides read TGCAGCGTTGAAGATGGGATCACAGATACGCAGTATTTT. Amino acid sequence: CSVEDGITDTQYF.

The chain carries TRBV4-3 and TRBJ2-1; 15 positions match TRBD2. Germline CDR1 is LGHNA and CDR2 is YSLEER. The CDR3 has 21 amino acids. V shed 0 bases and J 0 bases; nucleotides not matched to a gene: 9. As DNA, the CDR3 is TGCGCCAGCAGCCAAGACCTTGGACTAGCGGGGGGGCTTTTCTCCTACAATGAGCAGTTCTTC. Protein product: CASSQDLGLAGGLFSYNEQFF.

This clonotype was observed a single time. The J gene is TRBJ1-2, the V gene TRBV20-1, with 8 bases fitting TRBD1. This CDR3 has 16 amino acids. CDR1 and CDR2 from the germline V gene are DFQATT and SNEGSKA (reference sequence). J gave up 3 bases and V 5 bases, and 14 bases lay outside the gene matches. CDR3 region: CSAVPPPDRGYYGYTF. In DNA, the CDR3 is TGCAGTGCTGTTCCTCCCCCCGACAGGGGATACTATGGCTACACCTTC.

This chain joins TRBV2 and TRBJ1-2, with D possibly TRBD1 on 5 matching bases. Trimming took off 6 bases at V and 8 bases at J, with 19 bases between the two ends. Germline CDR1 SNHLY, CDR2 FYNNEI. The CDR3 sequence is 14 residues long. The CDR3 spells CASRSLRGRGGYTF. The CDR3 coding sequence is TGTGCCAGCAGATCCCTACGGGGACGGGGCGGCTACACCTTC.

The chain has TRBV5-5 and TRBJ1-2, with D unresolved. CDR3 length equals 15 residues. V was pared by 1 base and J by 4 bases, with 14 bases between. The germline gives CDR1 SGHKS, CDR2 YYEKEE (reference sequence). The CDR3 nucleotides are TGTGCCAGCAGCTTGATGAAAGAGTCAATCTATGGCTACACCTTC. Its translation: CASSLMKESIYGYTF.

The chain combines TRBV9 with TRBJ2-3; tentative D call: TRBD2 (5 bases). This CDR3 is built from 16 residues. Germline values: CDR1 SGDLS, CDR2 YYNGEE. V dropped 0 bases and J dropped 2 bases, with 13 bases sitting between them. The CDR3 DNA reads TGTGCCAGCAGCGTAGACGAGGGAAGCCTCACAGATACGCAGTATTTT. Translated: CASSVDEGSLTDTQYF.

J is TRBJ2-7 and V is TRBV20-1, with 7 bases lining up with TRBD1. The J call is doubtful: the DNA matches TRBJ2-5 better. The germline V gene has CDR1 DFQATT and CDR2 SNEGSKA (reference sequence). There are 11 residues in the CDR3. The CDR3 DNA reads TGCAGTCGCAAACAGGGGGAGACCCAGTACTTC. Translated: CSRKQGETQYF.

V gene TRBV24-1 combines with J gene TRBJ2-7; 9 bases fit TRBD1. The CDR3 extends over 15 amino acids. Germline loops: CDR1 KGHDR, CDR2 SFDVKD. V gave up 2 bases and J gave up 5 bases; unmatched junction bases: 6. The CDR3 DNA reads TGTGCCACCAGTGATTCTGACAGGGGGGCCGACGAGCAGTACTTC. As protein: CATSDSDRGADEQYF.

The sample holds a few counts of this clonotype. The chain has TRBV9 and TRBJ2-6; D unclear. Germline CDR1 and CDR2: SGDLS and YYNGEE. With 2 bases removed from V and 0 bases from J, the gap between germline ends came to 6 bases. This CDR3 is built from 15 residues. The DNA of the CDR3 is TGTGCCAGCAGCGTCGATAGCTCTGGGGCCAACGTCCTGACTTTC. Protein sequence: CASSVDSSGANVLTF.

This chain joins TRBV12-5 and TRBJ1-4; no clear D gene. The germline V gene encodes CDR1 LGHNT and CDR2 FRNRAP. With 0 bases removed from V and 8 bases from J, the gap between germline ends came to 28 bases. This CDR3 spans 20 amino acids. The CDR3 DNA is TGTGCTAGTGGTTTGGTAAGCCTTGGGTCCCCCGATCAGGAAGGCGAAAAACTGTTTTTT. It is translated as CASGLVSLGSPDQEGEKLFF. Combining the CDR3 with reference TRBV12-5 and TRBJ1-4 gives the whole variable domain DARVTQTPRHKVTEMGQEVTMRCQPILGHNTVFWYRQTMMQGLELLAYFRNRAPLDDSGMPKDRFSAEMPDATLATLKIQPSEPRDSAVYFCASGLVSLGSPDQEGEKLFFGSGTQLSVL.

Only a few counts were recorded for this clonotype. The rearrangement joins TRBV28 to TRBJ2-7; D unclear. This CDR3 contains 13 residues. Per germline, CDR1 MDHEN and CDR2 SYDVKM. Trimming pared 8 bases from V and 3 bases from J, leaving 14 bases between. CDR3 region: CASRREVRYEQYF. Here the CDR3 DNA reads TGTGCCAGCCGGAGAGAGGTGCGCTACGAGCAGTACTTC.

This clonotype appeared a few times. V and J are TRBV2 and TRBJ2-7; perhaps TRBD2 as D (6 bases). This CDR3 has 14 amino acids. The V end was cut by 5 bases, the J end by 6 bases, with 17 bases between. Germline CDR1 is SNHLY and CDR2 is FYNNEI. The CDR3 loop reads CASSPGTPAFEQYF. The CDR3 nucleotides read TGTGCCAGCAGTCCCGGGACTCCAGCTTTCGAGCAGTACTTC.

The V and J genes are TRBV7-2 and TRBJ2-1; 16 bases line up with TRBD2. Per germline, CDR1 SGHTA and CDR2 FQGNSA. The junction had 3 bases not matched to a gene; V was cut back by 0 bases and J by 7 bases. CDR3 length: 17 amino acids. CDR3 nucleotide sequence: TGTGCCAGCAGCTTAGCGGGACTAGCGGGGGGGAAAAATGAGCAGTTCTTC. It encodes CASSLAGLAGGKNEQFF.

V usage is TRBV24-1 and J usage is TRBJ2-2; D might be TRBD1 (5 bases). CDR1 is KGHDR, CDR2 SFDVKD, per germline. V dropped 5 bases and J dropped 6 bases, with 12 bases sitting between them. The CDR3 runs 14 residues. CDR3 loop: CATSGRDSAGELFF. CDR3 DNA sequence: TGTGCCACCAGTGGCCGCGACAGCGCCGGGGAGCTGTTTTTT.

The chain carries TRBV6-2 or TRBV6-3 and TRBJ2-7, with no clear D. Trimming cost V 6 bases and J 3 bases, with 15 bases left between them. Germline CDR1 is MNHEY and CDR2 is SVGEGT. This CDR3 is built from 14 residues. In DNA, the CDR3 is TGTGCCAGCAGAGCTACCGGAAGGGACTACGAGCAGTACTTC. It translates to CASRATGRDYEQYF.

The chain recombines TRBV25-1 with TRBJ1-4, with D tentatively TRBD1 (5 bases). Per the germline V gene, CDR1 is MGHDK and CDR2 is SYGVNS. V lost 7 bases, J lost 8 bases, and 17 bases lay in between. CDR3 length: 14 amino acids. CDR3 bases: TGTGCCAGCACCTCACTCGGGGGTGGCGAAAAACTGTTTTTT. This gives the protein CASTSLGGGEKLFF.

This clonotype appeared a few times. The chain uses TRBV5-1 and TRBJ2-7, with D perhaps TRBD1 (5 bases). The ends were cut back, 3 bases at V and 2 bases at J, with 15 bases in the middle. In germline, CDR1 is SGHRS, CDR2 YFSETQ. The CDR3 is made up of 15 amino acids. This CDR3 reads CASSSKGSQAYEQYF. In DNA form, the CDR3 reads TGCGCCAGCAGCTCCAAGGGGTCTCAAGCCTACGAGCAGTACTTC.

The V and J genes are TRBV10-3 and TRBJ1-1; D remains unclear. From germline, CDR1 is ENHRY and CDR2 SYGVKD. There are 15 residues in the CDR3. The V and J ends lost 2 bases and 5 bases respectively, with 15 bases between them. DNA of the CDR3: TGTGCCATCAGTGAGCGAGGAAATTGGAATACTGAAGCTTTCTTT. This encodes CAISERGNWNTEAFF.

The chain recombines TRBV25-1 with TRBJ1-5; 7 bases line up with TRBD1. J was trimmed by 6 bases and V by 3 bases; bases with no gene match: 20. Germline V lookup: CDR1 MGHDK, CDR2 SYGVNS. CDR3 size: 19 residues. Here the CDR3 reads CASSEPKLTGTLNSQPQHF. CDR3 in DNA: TGTGCCAGCAGTGAGCCAAAATTGACAGGGACGTTGAATAGTCAGCCCCAGCATTTT.

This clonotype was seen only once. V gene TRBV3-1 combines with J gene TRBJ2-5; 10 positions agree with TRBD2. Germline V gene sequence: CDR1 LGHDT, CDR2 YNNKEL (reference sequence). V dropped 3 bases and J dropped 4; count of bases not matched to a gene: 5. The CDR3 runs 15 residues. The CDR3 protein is CASSHLAGGLETQYF. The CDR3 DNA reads TGTGCCAGCAGCCATTTAGCGGGAGGTTTAGAGACCCAGTACTTC.

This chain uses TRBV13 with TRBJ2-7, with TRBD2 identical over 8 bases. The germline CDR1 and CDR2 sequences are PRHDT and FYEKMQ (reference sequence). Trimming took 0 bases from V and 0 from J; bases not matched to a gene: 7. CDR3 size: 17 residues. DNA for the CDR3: TGTGCCAGCAGCTTAGGCCCCGGGACTAGAAGCTCCTACGAGCAGTACTTC. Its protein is CASSLGPGTRSSYEQYF.

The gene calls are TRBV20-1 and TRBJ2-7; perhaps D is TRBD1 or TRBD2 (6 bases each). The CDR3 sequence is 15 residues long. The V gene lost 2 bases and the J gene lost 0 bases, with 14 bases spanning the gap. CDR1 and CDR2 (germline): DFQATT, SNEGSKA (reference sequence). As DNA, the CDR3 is TGCAGTGCTAGAATCGTAAGGGGGGACTCCTACGAGCAGTACTTC. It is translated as CSARIVRGDSYEQYF.

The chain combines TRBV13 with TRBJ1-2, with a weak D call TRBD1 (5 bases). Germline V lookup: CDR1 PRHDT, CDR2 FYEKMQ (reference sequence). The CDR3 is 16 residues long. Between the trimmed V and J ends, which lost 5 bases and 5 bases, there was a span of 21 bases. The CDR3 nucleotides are TGTGCCAGCAGCAGCAGCGACGGGGGGTTTCCTTATGGCTACACCTTC. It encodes CASSSSDGGFPYGYTF.

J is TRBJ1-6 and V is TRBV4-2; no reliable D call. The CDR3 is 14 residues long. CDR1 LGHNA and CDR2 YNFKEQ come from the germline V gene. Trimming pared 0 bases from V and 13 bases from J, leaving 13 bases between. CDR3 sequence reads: CASSQDSRVWPLHF. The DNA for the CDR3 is TGTGCCAGCAGCCAAGATAGTCGGGTTTGGCCCCTCCACTTT.

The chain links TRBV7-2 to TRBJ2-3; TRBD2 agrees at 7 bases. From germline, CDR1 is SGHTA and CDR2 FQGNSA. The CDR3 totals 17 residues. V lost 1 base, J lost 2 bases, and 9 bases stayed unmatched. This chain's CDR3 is CASSLGPSGAYTDTQYF. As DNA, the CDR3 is TGTGCCAGCAGCTTAGGGCCCAGCGGGGCGTACACAGATACGCAGTATTTT.